The rows below give T cell receptor beta chains drawn from one sample of a study of shared clonotypes between healthy human individuals. The data were produced by immunoSEQ multiplex PCR, yet TCRdb's version contains in-frame clones alone and is incomplete. The table has roughly 2.1 million clones, about 92% seen once; the top ten hold over 1.5%. The source material was naive CD8+ T cells from PBMCs. All receptors come from a man between 18 and 35 years old in good health. Some clones in this sample may be carry-over from other donors' samples. The CDR3 runs from the conserved cysteine through the conserved F or W. D genes are given only for firm matches. Expanded clones get a size class; other rows say once, few or many, or leave the size out.

V gene	clone size	D gene	J gene	CDR3 DNA	CDR3 protein
TRBV5-6	NA	TRBD2	TRBJ2-1	TGTGCCAGCAGCCTGTGGACTAGCGGTTACAATGAGCAGTTCTTC	CASSLWTSGYNEQFF
TRBV7-2	NA	NA	TRBJ2-7	TGTGCCAGCAGCCCAGCCGGGACAATACTCCCCCATTACGAGCAGTACTTC	CASSPAGTILPHYEQYF
TRBV9	NA	NA	TRBJ2-2	TGTGCCAGCAGCGTAGGGGGTCTGGCGAACACCGGGGAGCTGTTTTTT	CASSVGGLANTGELFF
TRBV27	NA	TRBD2	TRBJ2-7	TGTGCCAGCAGCCACGGGGGGGTCTCCTACGAGCAGTACTTC	CASSHGGVSYEQYF
TRBV27	NA	NA	TRBJ2-2	TGTGCCAGCAGTCCGTACCCGAGGGCCTTGAACACCGGGGAGCTGTTTTTT	CASSPYPRALNTGELFF
TRBV18	NA	NA	TRBJ2-7	TGTGCCAGCTCACCTTCGGACAACTCCTACGAGCAGTACTTC	CASSPSDNSYEQYF
TRBV9	NA	NA	TRBJ2-7	TGTGCCAGCAGTTCAGGACAGAACGAGCAGTACTTC	CASSSGQNEQYF
TRBV7-9	NA	TRBD1	TRBJ1-1	TGTGCCAGCAGCTTAGCACAGGGGCCCACTGAAGCTTTCTTT	CASSLAQGPTEAFF
TRBV6-4	NA	TRBD2	TRBJ2-7	TGTGCCAGCAGTGGCATCTGGGGACTAGGCGAGGTCTACGAGCAGTACTTC	CASSGIWGLGEVYEQYF
TRBV7-2	NA	TRBD2	TRBJ2-7	TGTGCCAGCAGCTATGGACTAGTGGGCTACGAGCAGTACTTC	CASSYGLVGYEQYF
TRBV7-9	NA	TRBD1	TRBJ2-3	TGTGCCAGCATTTTCTTCGAACAGGGGGCTACAGATACGCAGTATTTT	CASIFFEQGATDTQYF
TRBV4-1	NA	NA	TRBJ2-1	TGCGCCAGCAGCCAAGATGGAAATGAGCAGTTCTTC	CASSQDGNEQFF
TRBV7-6	NA	TRBD2	TRBJ2-1	TGTGCCAGCAGCTTCACGGTCCCAGCGGGAGGGGAGCAGTTCTTC	CASSFTVPAGGEQFF
TRBV12-5	NA	TRBD1	TRBJ1-1	TGTGCTAGTGGTTTGGGCGACAGGGGGAGGGCCACTGAAGCTTTCTTT	CASGLGDRGRATEAFF
TRBV28	NA	TRBD2	TRBJ2-5	TGTGCCAGCAGTCTCACACTAGCGGGAGACCGAGAGACCCAGTACTTC	CASSLTLAGDRETQYF
TRBV4-1	NA	NA	TRBJ1-2	TGCGCCAGCAGCCAACCACAGGGACTCGGGGGCTACACCTTC	CASSQPQGLGGYTF
TRBV27	NA	TRBD2	TRBJ2-1	TGTGCCAGCAGTTGGGGACTAGCGGTATCATCCAATGAGCAGTTCTTC	CASSWGLAVSSNEQFF
TRBV9	NA	NA	TRBJ2-7	TGTGCCAGCAGTCGGACGGCCGGCAACGAGCAGTACTTC	CASSRTAGNEQYF
TRBV5-4	NA	NA	TRBJ2-1	TGTGCCAGCAGCTTGGGGGTAACTGAGCAGTTCTTC	CASSLGVTEQFF
TRBV11-2	NA	TRBD1	TRBJ1-4	TGTGCCAGCAGCCCTTGGACAGGGATGGCTGAAAAACTGTTTTTT	CASSPWTGMAEKLFF
TRBV6-1	NA	TRBD1	TRBJ2-1	TGTGCCAGCAGTGAAGGGGACAGCTCCTACAATGAGCAGTTCTTC	CASSEGDSSYNEQFF
TRBV29-1	NA	TRBD1	TRBJ2-5	TGCAGCGTTTTTGACAGGGAAGCGGCCCAGTACTTC	CSVFDREAAQYF
TRBV27	NA	NA	TRBJ2-7	TGTGCCAGCAGTTGGGGAACCTCCTACGAGCAGTACTTC	CASSWGTSYEQYF
TRBV19	NA	NA	TRBJ1-5	TGTGCCAGTAGTATAGAAGGACCTCTTGTTCAGCCCCAGCATTTT	CASSIEGPLVQPQHF
TRBV2	NA	NA	TRBJ2-7	TGTGCCAGCAGTGATGTGGGAGAAGCCTACGAGCAGTACTTC	CASSDVGEAYEQYF
TRBV28	NA	NA	TRBJ2-1	TGTGCCAGCAGTCCCGGGCCCGCCTTCCCCTTCTTC	CASSPGPAFPFF
TRBV29-1	NA	NA	TRBJ1-1	TGCAGCGTCCCCACAGCGGCGGGTATGAACACTGAAGCTTTCTTT	CSVPTAAGMNTEAFF
TRBV5-1	NA	TRBD2	TRBJ2-7	TGCGCCAGCAGCTCCGGGACTAGCGGGATCATTAGTATCTACGAGCAGTACTTC	CASSSGTSGIISIYEQYF
TRBV9	NA	NA	TRBJ1-3	TGTGCCAGCAGCGTAGCTGGGACGGCCAGCTCTGGAAACACCATATATTTT	CASSVAGTASSGNTIYF
TRBV4-1	NA	NA	TRBJ1-1	TGCGCCAGCAGCCCTGTCTCATCTGTAATGAACACTGAAGCTTTCTTT	CASSPVSSVMNTEAFF
TRBV10-1	NA	NA	TRBJ2-1	TGCGCCAGCAGTGAGGGGTGGGGGAGCGTAGGTCGTAATGAGCAGTTCTTC	CASSEGWGSVGRNEQFF
TRBV15	NA	NA	TRBJ1-2	TGTGCCACCAGCCCCGAAGGACGAGGTAGCTATGGCTACACCTTC	CATSPEGRGSYGYTF
TRBV7-6	NA	TRBD2	TRBJ2-7	TGTGCCAGCAGCCGAACTAGCGTTCCCTACGAGCAGTACTTC	CASSRTSVPYEQYF
TRBV27	once	NA	TRBJ2-7	TGTGCCAGCAGTCCGCTTTTGCAGGGCCATAGCGAGCAGTACTTC	CASSPLLQGHSEQYF
TRBV27	NA	NA	TRBJ2-2	TGTGCCAGCAGTGGAAACACCGGGGAGCTGTTTTTT	CASSGNTGELFF
TRBV5-1	NA	TRBD1	TRBJ2-1	TGCGCCAGCAGCCCCTACGGAGAGACAGGGATCGATGAGCAGTTCTTC	CASSPYGETGIDEQFF
TRBV9	few	NA	TRBJ1-5	TGTGCCAGCAGCGTGGGGGATCAGCCCCAGCATTTT	CASSVGDQPQHF
TRBV11-2	NA	TRBD2	TRBJ2-7	TGTGCCAGCAGCTCAACGGGACTAGCGGGGGTCCCCTACGAGCAGTACTTC	CASSSTGLAGVPYEQYF
TRBV5-4	NA	NA	TRBJ2-5	TGTGCCAGCAGCGGCAGGGAACAAGAGACCCAGTACTTC	CASSGREQETQYF
TRBV10-3	once	TRBD2	TRBJ2-5	TGTGCCATCAGTGAAAGGGAGAGCGGGAGCCAAGAGACCCAGTACTTC	CAISERESGSQETQYF
TRBV19	NA	NA	TRBJ2-1	TGTGCCAGTAGTCTAGGGAGCTCCTACAATGAGCAGTTCTTC	CASSLGSSYNEQFF
TRBV6-5	NA	TRBD1	TRBJ2-5	TGTGCCAGCAGTAATGAGGGGGCGCCCTTGGAGACCCAGTACTTC	CASSNEGAPLETQYF
TRBV9	NA	NA	TRBJ2-2	TGTGCCAGCAGCGTAGCTTCGGACCCTCGGGAGCTGTTTTTT	CASSVASDPRELFF
TRBV9	NA	TRBD1	TRBJ1-5	TGTGCCAGCAGCCCGACAGGGTCGGGACAGCCCCAGCATTTT	CASSPTGSGQPQHF
TRBV9	NA	NA	TRBJ2-7	TGTGCCAGCAGCGAGGGCGATCCCCCCTACGAGCAGTACTTC	CASSEGDPPYEQYF
TRBV28	NA	NA	TRBJ2-3	TGTGCCGTAGGGGGGGACGCAGATACGCAGTATTTT	CAVGGDADTQYF
TRBV27	few	NA	TRBJ1-5	TGTGCCAGCAGTGTAGATAGCAATCAGCCCCAGCATTTT	CASSVDSNQPQHF
TRBV27	NA	NA	TRBJ1-1	TGTGCCAGCAGATCATTAGGGGTGAACACTGAAGCTTTCTTT	CASRSLGVNTEAFF
TRBV5-4	NA	TRBD2	TRBJ2-7	TGTGCCAGCAGCCAATTAGGACTAGCGAACTACGAGCAGTACTTC	CASSQLGLANYEQYF
TRBV2	NA	NA	TRBJ1-2	TGTGCCAGCAGTGTCGCCGGGTATGGCTACACCTTC	CASSVAGYGYTF